The 12 T cell receptor beta chains listed next were all sequenced from one sample in a study of identical twins. TCRdb re-analysed the 5' RACE reads in MiXCR, keeping a single row per CDR3 protein. The table lists approximately 210,000 distinct CDR3 sequences, approximately 9% of them singletons. The sample was memory (CD45RO+) T cells sorted from blood. The receptors here all came from a woman in her late teens or twenties in good health.

This clonotype came up a few times. The gene calls are TRBV20-1 and TRBJ2-3, with D unclear. The CDR3 length is 14 residues. Germline values: CDR1 DFQATT, CDR2 SNEGSKA (reference sequence). V dropped 2 bases and J dropped 3 bases, with 12 bases sitting between them. CDR3 nucleotides: TGCAGTGCTAGATCATGGGTTGGGACAGATACGCAGTATTTT. Encoded protein: CSARSWVGTDTQYF.

The chain has TRBV20-1 and TRBJ2-2; 8 nucleotides line up with TRBD1. J was trimmed by 3 bases and V by 6 bases; bases with no gene match: 9. The germline CDR1 and CDR2 sequences are DFQATT and SNEGSKA (reference sequence). The CDR3 is 15 residues long. CDR3 sequence reads: CSAYLRDRYTGELFF. The CDR3 region has the DNA TGCAGTGCCTACTTGCGGGACAGGTACACCGGGGAGCTGTTTTTT.

The chain recombines TRBV7-9 with TRBJ2-3; D is ambiguous. The CDR3 sequence is 14 residues long. CDR1 is SEHNR, CDR2 FQNEAQ, per germline (reference sequence). V dropped 1 base and J dropped 6 bases, with 11 bases sitting between them. CDR3 amino acids: CASSLGRSVDTQYF. Written as DNA, the CDR3 is TGTGCCAGCAGCTTAGGCCGTAGTGTCGATACGCAGTATTTT.

There are a few counts of this clonotype. This CDR3 is CASSVLQQKAFF. Written as DNA, the CDR3 is TGTGCCAGCAGTGTTCTCCAACAGAAAGCTTTCTTT. V is TRBV6-1 and J is TRBJ1-1, with D unresolved. The CDR3 contains 12 residues. Germline V gene data show CDR1 as MNHNS and CDR2 as SASEGT. V was cut by 4 bases and J by 9 bases, with 12 bases left in between.

This clonotype showed up many times. CDR3 sequence reads: CASSRTGGAADTQYF. CDR3 DNA: TGTGCCAGCAGTCGGACAGGGGGCGCCGCAGATACGCAGTATTTT. This sequence joins TRBV12-3 or TRBV12-4 and TRBJ2-3; TRBD1 aligns across 11 bases. The CDR3 runs 15 residues. J was trimmed by 4 bases and V by 5 bases; bases with no gene match: 5.

The chain joins TRBV27 to TRBJ2-3, with 9 bases aligning to TRBD1. In germline, CDR1 is MNHEY, CDR2 SMNVEV (reference sequence). The trim removed 6 bases at V and 4 bases at J, leaving 14 bases unmatched. CDR3 length: 17 residues. This CDR3 reads CASRVFGQGQRADTQYF. The CDR3 region has the DNA TGTGCCAGCAGGGTTTTTGGACAGGGGCAGAGGGCAGATACGCAGTATTTT.

This clonotype was detected only a few times. The CDR3 nucleotides read TGTGCCAGCAGCTCTAGAGTGGGGGTTGGCTACAATGAGCAGTTCTTC. Translated: CASSSRVGVGYNEQFF. V is TRBV7-8 and J is TRBJ2-1, with D perhaps given as TRBD1 or TRBD2 (5 bases each). The ends were cut back, 4 bases at V and 3 bases at J, with 16 bases in the middle. The germline V gene encodes CDR1 SGHVS and CDR2 FQNEAQ. The CDR3 totals 16 residues. The complete variable domain, with remaining parts taken from reference TRBV7-8 and TRBJ2-1, reads GAGVSQSPRYKVAKRGQDVALRCDPISGHVSLFWYQQALGQGPEFLTYFQNEAQLDKSGLPSDRFFAERPEGSVSTLKIQRTQQEDSAVYLCASSSRVGVGYNEQFFGPGTRLTVL.

This clonotype showed up just a few times. The gene calls are TRBV5-6 and TRBJ1-1; a weak D match, TRBD1 (6 bases). This CDR3 has 11 residues. The V end was cut by 4 bases, the J end by 11 bases, with 12 bases between. Germline lookup yields CDR1 SGHDT and CDR2 YYEEEE. CDR3 loop: CASSKQGTAFF. CDR3 bases: TGTGCCAGCAGCAAACAGGGTACGGCTTTCTTT.

There are many counts of this clonotype. The V gene is TRBV5-1, the J gene TRBJ1-4, with 10 bases aligning to TRBD1. There are 15 residues in the CDR3. The J segment lost 5 bases and the V segment lost 4 bases, leaving 5 bases of the junction unmatched. Germline V CDR1 and CDR2: SGHRS, YFSETQ. CDR3 DNA: TGCGCCAGCAGCCTCCGGGACAGGGGAAATGAAAAACTGTTTTTT. Translation gives CASSLRDRGNEKLFF. Full variable domain (outside the CDR3, taken from reference TRBV5-1 and TRBJ1-4): KAGVTQTPRYLIKTRGQQVTLSCSPISGHRSVSWYQQTPGQGLQFLFEYFSETQRNKGNFPGRFSGRQFSNSRSEMNVSTLELGDSALYLCASSLRDRGNEKLFFGSGTQLSVL.

This sequence joins TRBV20-1 and TRBJ2-5; D remains ambiguous. With 0 bases removed from V and 2 bases from J, the gap between germline ends came to 10 bases. CDR1 is DFQATT and CDR2 is SNEGSKA in the germline V gene (reference sequence). The CDR3 covers 14 residues. DNA for the CDR3: TGCAGTGCTAGAGAAAGTAGAAAGCAAGAGACCCAGTACTTC. It encodes CSARESRKQETQYF.

This clonotype occurred a few times. The genes are TRBV5-1 and TRBJ1-1, with 7 bases fitting TRBD1. After removal of 4 bases from V and 1 base from J, the junction contained 7 bases not matched to a gene. Germline V gene sequence: CDR1 SGHRS, CDR2 YFSETQ. The CDR3 contains 15 residues. The CDR3: CASSQGVLENTEAFF. The CDR3 DNA follows: TGCGCCAGCAGCCAGGGGGTATTAGAGAACACTGAAGCTTTCTTT.

The V and J genes are TRBV10-3 and TRBJ2-2; 10 bases line up with TRBD2. CDR1 is ENHRY, CDR2 SYGVKD, per germline. After removal of 6 bases from V and 7 bases from J, the junction contained 5 bases not matched to a gene. The CDR3 has 14 residues. The DNA for the CDR3 is TGTGCCATCAGCCAAAGCGGGAGGGGCGGGGAGCTGTTTTTT. Encoded protein: CAISQSGRGGELFF.